This paragraph covers one TCR beta chain sequence. This specimen comes from a study of blood T cell repertoires in COVID-19. Study-wide context: Sources were T cells, B-cell-depleted T cells, or PBMCs; the material itself was cDNA or gDNA.

The method was immunoSEQ multiplex PCR; TCRdb's version includes in-frame clones alone and lacks a portion of them. The sample lists a few hundred thousand clones, around 86% occurring once. The CDR3 runs to 14 residues. The trim removed 4 bases at V and 6 bases at J, leaving 4 bases unmatched. Germline loops: CDR1 SGHTA, CDR2 FQGTGA. The receptor's source is a man aged 50-60 years with acute or convalescent COVID-19. The rearrangement joins TRBV7-3 to TRBJ2-1, with 9 bases identical to TRBD2. Specimen: peripheral blood. Here the CDR3 DNA reads TGTGCCAGCAGCTCCCGCGGGGGGGCCAATGAGCAGTTCTTC. This codes for CASSSRGGANEQFF.